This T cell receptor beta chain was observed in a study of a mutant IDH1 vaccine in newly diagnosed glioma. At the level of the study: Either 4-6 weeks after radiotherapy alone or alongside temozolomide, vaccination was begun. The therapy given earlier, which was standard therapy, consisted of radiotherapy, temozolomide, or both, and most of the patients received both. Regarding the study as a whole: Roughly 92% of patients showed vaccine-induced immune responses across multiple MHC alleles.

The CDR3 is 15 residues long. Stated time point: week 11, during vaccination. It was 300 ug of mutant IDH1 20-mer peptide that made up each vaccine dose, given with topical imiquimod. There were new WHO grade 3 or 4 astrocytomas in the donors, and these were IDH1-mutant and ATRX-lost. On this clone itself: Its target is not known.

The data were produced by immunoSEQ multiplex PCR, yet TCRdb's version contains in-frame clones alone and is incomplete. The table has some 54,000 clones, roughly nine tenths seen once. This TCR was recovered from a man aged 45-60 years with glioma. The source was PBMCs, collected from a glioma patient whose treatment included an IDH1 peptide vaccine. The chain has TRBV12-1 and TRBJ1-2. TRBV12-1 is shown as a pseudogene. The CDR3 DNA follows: TGTGCCAGCAGCTTTCCTGGCAGCCGCAGCTATGGCTACACCTTC. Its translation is CASSFPGSRSYGYTF.